These 32 T cell receptor beta chains were all obtained from the same sample, sequenced in a study of technical replicates of blood from a handful of donors. The data were produced by immunoSEQ multiplex PCR, yet TCRdb's version contains in-frame clones alone and is incomplete. The sample has 60,000 or so clones; around 87% are singletons. The sequencing sample was made of PBMCs. Receptors were obtained from a human donor in good health. Some clones in this sample may be carry-over from other donors' samples.

V is TRBV9 and J is TRBJ1-2; TRBD1 aligns across 9 bases. The CDR3 length is 15 residues. CDR1 SGDLS and CDR2 YYNGEE come from the germline V gene. Losses at the gene ends were 3 bases for V and 8 bases for J; bases not matched to a gene: 11. The CDR3 nucleotides are TGTGCCAGCAGCGCGACCGGGACAGGGAGGGGCGGCTACACCTTC. Amino acids: CASSATGTGRGGYTF.

This clone was observed a few times. The CDR3 loop reads CASRKWGGEQYF. The CDR3 DNA is TGTGCCAGCAGGAAGTGGGGGGGGGAGCAGTACTTC. The chain carries TRBV21-1 and TRBJ2-7; the table's D call, TRBD2, has no DNA check behind it. TRBV21-1 corresponds to a pseudogene. This CDR3 is built from 12 residues.

This clone was seen more than once but under ten times. V usage is TRBV6-4 and J usage is TRBJ2-2; 9 bases match TRBD2. The CDR3 length is 18 residues. Trimming removed 6 bases from V and 4 bases from J; junction bases left unmatched: 15. CDR1 is MRHNA and CDR2 is SNTAGT in the germline V gene. CDR3 coding DNA: TGTGCCAGCAGCTTTATAGCGGGGGCGCCCCCGGGCACCGGGGAGCTGTTTTTT. This encodes CASSFIAGAPPGTGELFF.

CDR3 DNA sequence: TGTGCCAGCAGTGCTAGCGGGGCGACAGATACGCAGTATTTT. Its protein product is CASSASGATDTQYF. This chain connects TRBV6-4 to TRBJ2-3; TRBD2 matches at 9 bases. In germline, CDR1 is MRHNA, CDR2 SNTAGT. V trimming: 4 bases; J trimming: 3 bases; junction bases outside the gene matches: 2. The CDR3 length is 14 residues.

V is TRBV18 and J is TRBJ1-5; TRBD1 agrees at 8 bases. This CDR3 has 16 residues. V was clipped by 1 base and J by 6 bases; unmatched bases: 8. CDR1 and CDR2 (germline): KGHSH, LQKENI. The CDR3 loop reads CASSPQRTGKGQPQHF. DNA for the CDR3: TGTGCCAGCTCACCACAAAGGACAGGGAAGGGTCAGCCCCAGCATTTT.

This clone has just a few counts. The J gene is TRBJ2-1, the V gene TRBV19, with TRBD2 matching 10 bases. J was trimmed by 7 bases and V by 6 bases; bases with no gene match: 9. In germline, CDR1 is LNHDA, CDR2 SQIVND (reference sequence). CDR3 length equals 15 residues. The CDR3 spells CASRNPLAGVNEQFF. CDR3 DNA: TGTGCCAGTAGAAATCCTCTAGCGGGAGTTAATGAGCAGTTCTTC.

V is TRBV7-9 and J is TRBJ2-3; 10 bases fit TRBD1. The trim removed 5 bases at V and 8 bases at J, leaving 10 bases unmatched. Per germline, CDR1 SEHNR and CDR2 FQNEAQ (reference sequence). This CDR3 has 15 amino acids. The CDR3 nucleotides read TGTGCCAGCAGCATCGGGACAGGGGATCCTAGTACGCAGTATTTT. It translates to CASSIGTGDPSTQYF.

The rearrangement links TRBV6-4 to TRBJ2-3; the D gene is possibly TRBD1 (5 bases). Trimming cost V 6 bases and J 5 bases, with 12 bases left between them. This CDR3 is built from 13 residues. Germline lookup yields CDR1 MRHNA and CDR2 SNTAGT. CDR3 coding DNA: TGTGCCAGCAGCGCCAGGGTGGGAGATACGCAGTATTTT. Translation gives CASSARVGDTQYF.

The J gene is TRBJ1-3, the V gene TRBV6-5; tentatively, D is TRBD1 (5 bases). Trimming took 6 bases from V and 0 from J, leaving 12 bases between them. This CDR3 region has 15 residues. Germline lookup yields CDR1 MNHEY and CDR2 SVGAGI. CDR3 bases: TGTGCCAGCAGACCGACAGACCTCTCTGGAAACACCATATATTTT. The encoded protein is CASRPTDLSGNTIYF.

This chain uses TRBV6-6 with TRBJ1-5; TRBD1 matches 8 bases. Trimming at V came to 2 bases and at J to 0 bases, leaving 3 bases not matched to a gene. Germline V CDR1 and CDR2: MNHNY, SVGAGI (reference sequence). The CDR3 spans 16 residues. The CDR3 bases are TGTGCCAGCAGTTACCGGACAGGGAATAGCAATCAGCCCCAGCATTTT. As protein: CASSYRTGNSNQPQHF.

This chain uses TRBV25-1 with TRBJ2-1; 7 bases are shared with TRBD2. This CDR3 spans 15 amino acids. Germline CDR1 MGHDK, CDR2 SYGVNS. Unmatched junction bases numbered 4, after V lost 3 bases and J lost 2 bases. DNA for the CDR3: TGTGCCAGCAGTGAGGGGAGCGGGGCCTACAATGAGCAGTTCTTC. This encodes CASSEGSGAYNEQFF.

The chain combines TRBV6-5 with TRBJ2-3, with a possible D match to TRBD2 (6 bases). The CDR3 spans 12 residues. In germline, CDR1 is MNHEY, CDR2 SVGAGI. V gave up 8 bases and J gave up 4 bases, with 10 bases separating them. The CDR3 is CASRWGADTQYF. CDR3 nucleotides: TGTGCCAGCCGCTGGGGGGCAGATACGCAGTATTTT.

V and J are TRBV6-5 and TRBJ2-5; 7 nucleotides line up with TRBD2. The CDR3 runs to 14 residues. Per germline, CDR1 MNHEY and CDR2 SVGAGI. The J segment lost 4 bases and the V segment lost 4 bases, leaving 6 bases of the junction unmatched. CDR3 nucleotides: TGTGCCAGCAGTTCTCCGGGAGGAGGAGAGACCCAGTACTTC. It yields the protein CASSSPGGGETQYF.

The rearrangement uses TRBV5-6 and TRBJ2-1, with D maybe TRBD1 (6 bases). The V and J ends lost 7 bases and 10 bases respectively, with 24 bases between them. Germline CDR1 is SGHDT and CDR2 is YYEEEE. This CDR3 is 15 amino acids long. The DNA of the CDR3 is TGTGCCAGCCACAGGGTCGGGTATGGCTCAATGGAGCAGTTCTTC. It codes for CASHRVGYGSMEQFF.

This clone was seen a few times. The chain's CDR3 is CAWSVGHQNTEAFF. Here the CDR3 DNA reads TGTGCCTGGAGTGTGGGACACCAGAACACTGAAGCTTTCTTT. The gene calls are TRBV30 and TRBJ1-1; perhaps TRBD1 as D (6 bases). Trimming left V 0 bases short and J 1 base short, with 9 bases between. From germline, CDR1 is GTSNPN and CDR2 SVGIG (reference sequence). The CDR3 is 14 amino acids.

This chain connects TRBV11-3 to TRBJ2-7; TRBD2 is a possible D gene (6 bases). Trimming took off 8 bases at V and 7 bases at J, with 15 bases between the two ends. This CDR3 is built from 12 residues. The germline V gene encodes CDR1 SGHNT and CDR2 YENEEA. The CDR3: CASSMGLGEQYF. For the CDR3, the DNA is TGTGCCAGCTCTATGGGACTTGGGGAGCAGTACTTC.

The rearrangement links TRBV9 to TRBJ2-5; TRBD2 might be the D (5 bases). Germline values: CDR1 SGDLS, CDR2 YYNGEE. The CDR3 is made up of 14 amino acids. V was trimmed by 4 bases and J by 5 bases, leaving 15 bases between them. CDR3: CASSIGNGPETQYF. CDR3 in DNA: TGTGCCAGCAGCATCGGGAACGGACCGGAGACCCAGTACTTC.

This clone was picked up a small number of times. This rearrangement joins TRBV27 to TRBJ1-1; 9 bases line up with TRBD1. Trimming at V came to 10 bases and at J to 5 bases, leaving 8 bases not matched to a gene. Germline values: CDR1 MNHEY, CDR2 SMNVEV (reference sequence). This CDR3 comprises 13 residues. The CDR3 spells CAITRDRETEAFF. The CDR3 DNA reads TGTGCCATTACCCGGGACAGGGAAACTGAAGCTTTCTTT.

The J gene is TRBJ1-3, the V gene TRBV5-1, with D maybe TRBD1 (6 bases). Trimming took 0 bases from V and 4 from J, leaving 14 bases between them. The CDR3 covers 16 residues. Germline values: CDR1 SGHRS, CDR2 YFSETQ. In DNA, the CDR3 is TGCGCCAGCAGCTTGGCACAGGGAAGCGTCGGAAACACCATATATTTT. It encodes CASSLAQGSVGNTIYF.

CDR3 protein: CATSSPQGTDTQYF. CDR3 nucleotide sequence: TGTGCCACCAGCAGTCCCCAGGGGACAGATACGCAGTATTTT. The chain recombines TRBV15 with TRBJ2-3; tentatively, D is TRBD1 (6 bases). Trimming took 3 bases from V and 3 from J, leaving 10 bases between them. The CDR3 contains 14 residues. Germline lookup yields CDR1 LNHNV and CDR2 YYDKDF (reference sequence).

This chain uses TRBV15 with TRBJ2-3, with 7 bases identical to TRBD2. Germline CDR1 reads LNHNV; CDR2 reads YYDKDF (reference sequence). V lost 9 bases and J lost 3; bases outside the gene matches: 3. CDR3 size: 12 residues. The CDR3 sequence is CATRGRTDTQYF. The CDR3 coding sequence is TGTGCCACGCGGGGGAGAACAGATACGCAGTATTTT.

This clone has just one count. V usage is TRBV6-1 and J usage is TRBJ2-5; 8 nucleotides line up with TRBD2. V lost 0 bases and J lost 8; bases outside the gene matches: 11. Germline-derived CDR1 and CDR2 are MNHNS and SASEGT. The CDR3 totals 16 residues. The CDR3 DNA is TGTGCCAGCAGTGAAGCGAAAGGAGCGGGGGCGACCACCCAGTACTTC. Protein product: CASSEAKGAGATTQYF.

The chain couples TRBV27 to TRBJ2-7; 9 nucleotides match TRBD2. The CDR3 totals 16 residues. Germline-derived CDR1 and CDR2 are MNHEY and SMNVEV (reference sequence). Trimming cost V 6 bases and J 3 bases; bases outside gene matches: 12. The CDR3 DNA follows: TGTGCCAGCAGCGCCGCTGGGGCTAGCGGGGACTACGAGCAGTACTTC. Its protein is CASSAAGASGDYEQYF.

The J gene is TRBJ2-7, the V gene TRBV7-2; maybe TRBD1 (5 bases). The CDR3 consists of 16 residues. Germline V gene lookup returns CDR1 SGHTA and CDR2 FQGNSA. Trimming left V 5 bases short and J 1 base short, with 18 bases between. CDR3 nucleotide sequence: TGTGCCAGCAGCCGCCTGGCAGGGCTTAGATCCTACGAGCAGTACTTC. Encoded protein: CASSRLAGLRSYEQYF.

The chain carries TRBV4-3 and TRBJ1-6; D call uncertain. This CDR3 has 16 amino acids. Trimming cost V 4 bases and J 8 bases, with 18 bases left between them. Germline CDR1 reads LGHNA; CDR2 reads YSLEER. The CDR3 bases are TGCGCCAGCAGCCCATCTATCCGGCAGGCCCATTCACCCCTCCACTTT. Translation: CASSPSIRQAHSPLHF.

The chain links TRBV11-3 to TRBJ2-7, with a possible D match to TRBD2 (5 bases). Germline assignment: CDR1 SGHNT and CDR2 YENEEA. The CDR3 runs to 14 residues. V was trimmed by 5 bases and J by 0 bases, leaving 11 bases between them. CDR3 sequence (DNA): TGTGCCAGCAGCCCACGGACTTCCTCCTACGAGCAGTACTTC. It codes for CASSPRTSSYEQYF.

A single count supports this clone. The chain combines TRBV28 with TRBJ1-5, with 8 nucleotides matching TRBD1. J was trimmed by 3 bases and V by 8 bases; bases with no gene match: 9. The germline V gene has CDR1 MDHEN and CDR2 SYDVKM. This CDR3 region has 15 residues. The CDR3: CASRPDRGNNQPQHF. The CDR3 DNA reads as TGTGCCAGCCGACCAGACAGGGGAAACAATCAGCCCCAGCATTTT.

The V call is TRBV5-1, the J call TRBJ2-3, with D possibly matching TRBD1 (6 bases). The V gene's germline CDR1 is SGHRS and CDR2 YFSETQ. V dropped 2 bases and J dropped 4 bases, with 11 bases sitting between them. The CDR3 has 14 amino acids. The CDR3 is CASSFRGSSDTQYF. The CDR3 DNA reads TGCGCCAGCAGCTTCAGGGGAAGTTCAGATACGCAGTATTTT.

This clone has more than one count but fewer than ten. The chain's CDR3 is CASSQVSGNTEAFF. The CDR3, as DNA: TGCGCCAGCAGCCAAGTTTCCGGGAACACTGAAGCTTTCTTT. The V gene is TRBV4-3, the J gene TRBJ1-1; D gene unclear. There are 14 residues in the CDR3. The germline V gene has CDR1 LGHNA and CDR2 YSLEER. Trimming took 1 base from V and 1 from J, leaving 7 bases between them.

This chain links TRBV11-2 with TRBJ1-1; 7 bases are a match to TRBD1. There are 14 residues in the CDR3. The germline V gene has CDR1 SGHAT and CDR2 FQNNGV. V lost 5 bases and J lost 9; bases outside the gene matches: 12. The CDR3 region is CASSISTGDLQAFF. DNA for the CDR3: TGTGCCAGCAGCATCAGCACAGGGGACCTTCAAGCTTTCTTT. The full variable domain, completed using reference TRBV11-2 and TRBJ1-1, is EAGVAQSPRYKIIEKRQSVAFWCNPISGHATLYWYQQILGQGPKLLIQFQNNGVVDDSQLPKDRFSAERLKGVDSTLKIQPAKLEDSAVYLCASSISTGDLQAFFGQGTRLTVV.

The V and J genes are TRBV27 and TRBJ2-7; 9 bases match TRBD1. The CDR3 is 16 residues long. CDR1 and CDR2 (germline): MNHEY, SMNVEV (reference sequence). V shed 0 bases and J 3 bases; nucleotides not matched to a gene: 6. This chain's CDR3 is CASSLSRPGQGYEQYF. In DNA, the CDR3 is TGTGCCAGCAGTTTATCCCGTCCGGGACAGGGCTACGAGCAGTACTTC.

The genes are TRBV25-1 and TRBJ2-3; no clear D. The CDR3 has 14 residues. In germline, CDR1 is MGHDK, CDR2 SYGVNS. Trimming shortened V by 3 bases and J by 0 bases, and 7 bases separated the two germline ends. CDR3 in amino acids: CASSDYSSTDTQYF. CDR3 nucleotides: TGTGCCAGCAGTGACTACTCCAGCACAGATACGCAGTATTTT.